What follows are 18 T cell receptor beta chains derived from one specimen sequenced in a study of CD8+ T cells in alopecia areata. The authors extracted RNA and reverse transcribed it into cDNA as the sequencing template. Only in-frame clones appear in the TCRdb table, and some are missing; sequencing was by immunoSEQ multiplex PCR. The data contain approximately 24,000 clones, 40% to 60% of them singletons. The specimen was NKG2D-high CD8+ T cells sorted from blood. All receptors come from a human donor with alopecia areata.

This chain connects TRBV28 to TRBJ2-2; the D gene is possibly TRBD2 (5 bases). The CDR3 runs to 19 residues. V gave up 2 bases and J gave up 0 bases, with 19 bases separating them. CDR1 is MDHEN and CDR2 is SYDVKM in the germline V gene. The CDR3 DNA follows: TGTGCCAGCAGTTTAAGACACGGACTTTGGGTCACGAACACCGGGGAGCTGTTTTTT. Residues: CASSLRHGLWVTNTGELFF.

This clone was found a few times. The chain carries TRBV28 and TRBJ1-5; no definite D call. Trimming removed 6 bases at V and 7 bases at J, with 16 bases between. The germline CDR1 and CDR2 sequences are MDHEN and SYDVKM. The CDR3 is 14 amino acids. The CDR3 region has the DNA TGTGCCAGCAGAGACACCGTTGCGGAGCAGCCCCAGCATTTT. This codes for CASRDTVAEQPQHF.

The chain links TRBV2 to TRBJ1-5; TRBD1 matches at 9 bases. The germline V gene encodes CDR1 SNHLY and CDR2 FYNNEI. V was pared by 7 bases and J by 5 bases, with 6 bases of the junction left unmatched. The CDR3 loop spans 14 amino acids. CDR3 loop: CASNPTGGDQPQHF. The CDR3 bases are TGTGCCAGCAATCCGACAGGGGGGGATCAGCCCCAGCATTTT.

The J gene is TRBJ1-1, the V gene TRBV4-1; TRBD1 matches 8 bases. Germline values: CDR1 MGHRA, CDR2 YSYEKL. With V trimmed by 5 bases and J by 1 base, 12 bases remained unmatched. There are 17 residues in the CDR3. The CDR3 coding sequence is TGCGCCAGCAGCTCGCCGGGCAGGGGGCAGCGGAACACTGAAGCTTTCTTT. It is translated as CASSSPGRGQRNTEAFF.

The chain employs TRBV5-4 and TRBJ2-2; tentative D call: TRBD2 (6 bases). The germline V gene has CDR1 SGHNT and CDR2 YYREEE (reference sequence). The CDR3 has 15 residues. The V end was cut by 4 bases, the J end by 5 bases, with 15 bases between. CDR3 sequence (DNA): TGTGCCAGCAGCATCTCGGGAGATTATACCGGGGAGCTGTTTTTT. It is translated as CASSISGDYTGELFF.

Points on this clone: This specimen includes other DNA sequences encoding the same CDR3. The chain has TRBV20-1 and TRBJ2-7; D remains unclear. Germline V lookup: CDR1 DFQATT, CDR2 SNEGSKA (reference sequence). The CDR3 is 11 amino acids. V lost 1 base to trimming and J lost 4 bases, with 5 bases between them. Written as DNA, the CDR3 is TGCAGTGCTAGAGCCGGATACGAGCAGTACTTC. This encodes CSARAGYEQYF.

The V call is TRBV9, the J call TRBJ2-1, with 10 positions matching TRBD2. Germline V gene sequence: CDR1 SGDLS, CDR2 YYNGEE. This CDR3 has 16 amino acids. V lost 0 bases to trimming and J lost 11 bases; unmatched junction nucleotides: 11. The CDR3 region is CASSVGWLAGVVQQFF. CDR3 sequence (DNA): TGTGCCAGCAGCGTAGGCTGGCTAGCGGGAGTAGTCCAGCAGTTCTTC.

To note about this clone: One end of the junction does not line up with germline, which may come from a read error. This chain connects TRBV7-7 to TRBJ2-3; TRBD1 is a possible D gene (5 bases). CDR1 SSHAT and CDR2 FNYEAQ come from the germline V gene (reference sequence). CDR3 size: 13 residues. The CDR3 loop is CASSVGLLDTQYF. The CDR3 DNA sequence: TGTGCTAGCAGCGTGGGGCTTCTGGATACGCAGTATTTT.

This clone was observed a few times. The chain recombines TRBV28 with TRBJ2-4; maybe TRBD2 (5 bases). CDR3 length equals 18 residues. Germline V lookup: CDR1 MDHEN, CDR2 SYDVKM. The V end lost 3 bases, the J end lost 0 bases, and 18 bases lay between the germline ends. CDR3 coding DNA: TGTGCCAGCAGTTTGGCCATGCGGAGGCCTCTAGCCAAAAACATTCAGTACTTC. It codes for CASSLAMRRPLAKNIQYF.

This clone was counted a few times. The gene calls are TRBV7-8 and TRBJ2-5; possibly TRBD2 for D (7 bases). The CDR3 sequence is 11 residues long. Trimming cost V 3 bases and J 11 bases, with 10 bases left between them. CDR1 and CDR2 (germline): SGHVS, FQNEAQ. This CDR3 reads CASSFGGPQYF. As DNA, the CDR3 is TGTGCCAGCAGCTTCGGGGGGCCGCAGTACTTC.

V is TRBV9 and J is TRBJ2-1, with 9 bases that match TRBD2. Germline CDR1 is SGDLS and CDR2 is YYNGEE. V lost 3 bases to trimming and J lost 4 bases; unmatched junction nucleotides: 5. The CDR3 runs 15 residues. The CDR3 is CASSGGLAEYNEQFF. The CDR3 DNA follows: TGTGCCAGCAGCGGGGGACTAGCAGAATACAATGAGCAGTTCTTC.

This rearrangement joins TRBV27 to TRBJ1-5; 9 nucleotides match TRBD1. With V trimmed by 9 bases and J by 4 bases, 7 bases remained unmatched. CDR1 MNHEY and CDR2 SMNVEV come from the germline V gene (reference sequence). The CDR3 totals 14 residues. The chain's CDR3 is CASRDRGLNQPQHF. For the CDR3, the DNA is TGTGCCAGTCGCGACAGGGGGTTAAATCAGCCCCAGCATTTT.

The rearrangement joins TRBV19 to TRBJ2-1; D is ambiguous. Germline V gene data show CDR1 as LNHDA and CDR2 as SQIVND (reference sequence). The CDR3 is 12 residues long. The germline V and J ends were trimmed by 9 bases and 5 bases, with 11 bases remaining between them. CDR3 loop: CASREFNNEQFF. The CDR3 DNA reads TGTGCCAGCCGCGAATTCAACAATGAGCAGTTCTTC.

This clone was seen once. This chain uses TRBV6-6 with TRBJ2-1, with 12 positions matching TRBD2. Germline V gives CDR1 MNHNY, CDR2 SVGAGI (reference sequence). Trimming cost V 2 bases and J 3 bases; bases outside gene matches: 2. The CDR3 contains 16 residues. The CDR3 DNA is TGTGCCAGCAGTTACCCACTAGCGGGGGGCTACAATGAGCAGTTCTTC. It yields the protein CASSYPLAGGYNEQFF.

The chain joins TRBV7-2 to TRBJ2-4; 7 bases align to TRBD2. Losses at the gene ends were 5 bases for V and 9 bases for J; bases not matched to a gene: 10. Germline lookup yields CDR1 SGHTA and CDR2 FQGNSA. This CDR3 spans 14 amino acids. The CDR3 region is CASSHGLGVFIQYF. The CDR3 nucleotides read TGTGCCAGCAGCCACGGACTAGGTGTTTTCATTCAGTACTTC.

This clone has only a few counts. The CDR3 sequence: CSVKAGSGGTEAFF. CDR3 coding DNA: TGCAGCGTCAAAGCGGGATCGGGGGGCACTGAAGCTTTCTTT. The chain links TRBV29-1 to TRBJ1-1; weak D call: TRBD1 (5 bases). The V gene lost 6 bases and the J gene lost 4 bases, with 18 bases spanning the gap. CDR3 size: 14 residues. Germline V gene sequence: CDR1 SQVTM, CDR2 ANQGSEA.

The CDR3 bases are TGTGCCAGCAGCCCCACTAGGAGCACAGATACGCAGTATTTT. Translating gives CASSPTRSTDTQYF. The V call is TRBV6-5, the J call TRBJ2-3; perhaps TRBD2 as D (5 bases). CDR1 and CDR2 from the germline V gene are MNHEY and SVGAGI. V lost 6 bases and J lost 0, with 10 bases in between. The CDR3 sequence is 14 residues long.

The V gene is TRBV19, the J gene TRBJ2-5; 9 bases agree with TRBD2. The CDR3 consists of 15 residues. Looked up from germline, CDR1 is LNHDA and CDR2 is SQIVND (reference sequence). V was pared by 2 bases and J by 7 bases, with 8 bases of the junction left unmatched. Here the CDR3 reads CASSISSGRLATQYF. In DNA form, the CDR3 reads TGTGCCAGTAGTATATCCAGCGGGAGGTTGGCGACCCAGTACTTC.